Shown below are 20 T cell receptor beta chains from a single sample sequenced in a study of cytomegalovirus exposure and HLA in healthy donors (dated by TCRdb to about 2017). The protocol used for the library was the immunoSEQ multiplex PCR assay. For the multiplex PCR, a mixture combining 60 forward primers for TCR Vbeta segments and 13 reverse primers for TCR Jbeta segments was used. TCRdb obtained this table from immuneACCESS and retained in-frame rearrangements with V and J assigned. These tables miss some clones; where compared with another copy, unresolved V genes account for less than half of the shortfall, and the remainder is unexplained. This sample holds around 170,000 clones; 80% to 85% were observed only once. The ten largest clones represent roughly 0.75% of the sample. The sample was PBMCs. The receptors shown here come from a woman younger than 30 in good health and CMV-seronegative.

Turning to this clone: The junction shows a germline mismatch at one end, possibly a read error. V usage is TRBV7-9 and J usage is TRBJ2-7, with D maybe TRBD2 (6 bases). Per the germline V gene, CDR1 is SEHNR and CDR2 is FQNEAQ (reference sequence). The CDR3 contains 12 residues. Here the CDR3 reads CASSEGLLGFSF. For the CDR3, the DNA is TGTGCCAGCAGCGAAGGACTACTGGGGTTTTCATTC.

The chain links TRBV5-4 to TRBJ2-1, with 8 bases that match TRBD2. The CDR3 runs 15 residues. Trimming took 6 bases from V and 5 from J; bases not matched to a gene: 10. The germline gives CDR1 SGHNT, CDR2 YYREEE (reference sequence). CDR3 coding DNA: TGTGCCAGCAAACTAGCGGTAAAATCGGACAATGAGCAGTTCTTC. Encoded protein: CASKLAVKSDNEQFF.

This chain connects TRBV19 to TRBJ1-1; perhaps TRBD1 as D (5 bases). CDR1 is LNHDA, CDR2 SQIVND, per germline (reference sequence). Trimming shortened V by 5 bases and J by 0 bases, and 10 bases separated the two germline ends. The CDR3 has 14 residues. The chain's CDR3 is CASSVQGLNTEAFF. DNA for the CDR3: TGTGCCAGTAGTGTTCAGGGCCTGAACACTGAAGCTTTCTTT.

In this sample, this clone turned up once. In DNA, the CDR3 is TGTGCCAGCAGCCAAGATATGGTGACAGGGTATGGCTACACCTTC. This gives the protein CASSQDMVTGYGYTF. V and J are TRBV14 and TRBJ1-2; 7 nucleotides align to TRBD1. The V gene end was trimmed by 0 bases and the J gene end by 5 bases; junction bases not matched to a gene: 6. Germline CDR1 is SGHDN and CDR2 is FVKESK. This CDR3 region has 15 residues.

The chain joins TRBV6-6 to TRBJ2-7; D is possibly TRBD2 (5 bases). V shed 6 bases and J shed 6 bases, with 15 bases lying between them. The CDR3 extends over 13 amino acids. Germline lookup yields CDR1 MNHNY and CDR2 SVGAGI (reference sequence). CDR3 residues: CASRSTGIGEQYF. Here the CDR3 DNA reads TGTGCCAGCAGATCGACGGGAATAGGCGAGCAGTACTTC.

The gene calls are TRBV14 and TRBJ1-4; unclear D gene. Germline values: CDR1 SGHDN, CDR2 FVKESK. The CDR3 runs to 13 residues. Trimming left V 3 bases short and J 7 bases short, with 9 bases between. The CDR3 DNA is TGTGCCAGCAGCCACAGGTCCAGTGAAAAACTGTTTTTT. Residues: CASSHRSSEKLFF.

This clone came up a few times. The chain links TRBV6-1 to TRBJ2-5, with TRBD2 identical over 12 bases. Germline V gene sequence: CDR1 MNHNS, CDR2 SASEGT. V was pared by 4 bases and J by 9 bases, with 12 bases of the junction left unmatched. The CDR3 is made up of 16 amino acids. DNA of the CDR3: TGTGCCAGCAGTGTATCACCTAGCGGGGGGGCCGAGGCCCAGTACTTC. Protein: CASSVSPSGGAEAQYF.

The CDR3 nucleotides are TGTTCCCTGGATCAGGGATGGGGTCAGCCCCAGCATTTT. Protein product: CSLDQGWGQPQHF. This sequence joins TRBV30 and TRBJ1-5; the D gene is possibly TRBD1 (5 bases). Germline loops: CDR1 GTSNPN, CDR2 SVGIG (reference sequence). CDR3 size: 13 residues.

This chain joins TRBV5-4 and TRBJ2-1; 8 nucleotides line up with TRBD2. The trim removed 4 bases at V and 1 base at J, leaving 10 bases unmatched. This CDR3 region has 17 residues. The germline CDR1 and CDR2 sequences are SGHNT and YYREEE (reference sequence). This CDR3 reads CASSPGGRIGSYNEQFF. CDR3 in DNA: TGTGCCAGCAGCCCGGGGGGGAGGATCGGATCCTACAATGAGCAGTTCTTC.

J is TRBJ2-5 and V is TRBV7-8, with D unresolved. Germline values: CDR1 SGHVS, CDR2 FQNEAQ. This CDR3 contains 13 residues. Trimming took off 5 bases at V and 2 bases at J, with 9 bases between the two ends. The CDR3 nucleotides read TGTGCCAGCAGCCTGTGGGCGCAAGAGACCCAGTACTTC. It codes for CASSLWAQETQYF.

The V gene is TRBV28, the J gene TRBJ2-1; D call uncertain. CDR1 and CDR2 (germline): MDHEN, SYDVKM. V lost 3 bases to trimming and J lost 16 bases, with 19 bases between them. The CDR3 is made up of 13 amino acids. The CDR3 sequence: CASSFGSSARGFF. CDR3 nucleotides: TGTGCCAGCAGTTTCGGCTCCTCTGCTCGAGGTTTCTTC.

The rearrangement joins TRBV29-1 to TRBJ1-2; TRBD1 might be the D (5 bases). The V gene lost 0 bases and the J gene lost 1 base, with 18 bases spanning the gap. This CDR3 is 17 amino acids long. The V gene's germline CDR1 is SQVTM and CDR2 ANQGSEA. The CDR3 sequence is CSVEEPVGGRYNYGYTF. Here the CDR3 DNA reads TGCAGCGTTGAAGAGCCAGTCGGGGGACGTTATAACTATGGCTACACCTTC.

V and J are TRBV6-1 and TRBJ1-2, with D hard to call. Germline CDR1 is MNHNS and CDR2 is SASEGT. Deletions cut 7 bases from V and 4 bases from J, with 16 bases between. The CDR3 runs to 14 residues. In nucleotides, the CDR3 is TGTGCCAGCAAGTTGGTGTCGGGTAGCTATGGCTACACCTTC. Translating gives CASKLVSGSYGYTF.

In DNA form, the CDR3 reads TGTGCCAGCAGTTCTCCGGGACAGGGCTATGAGCAGTTCTTC. As protein: CASSSPGQGYEQFF. The rearrangement links TRBV6-6 to TRBJ2-1; TRBD1 matches at 9 bases. CDR1 and CDR2 from the germline V gene are MNHNY and SVGAGI (reference sequence). The CDR3 is made up of 14 amino acids. Trimming took 4 bases from V and 8 from J; bases not matched to a gene: 6.

This sequence joins TRBV6-4 and TRBJ1-2, with D hard to call. The CDR3 has 10 residues. V was clipped by 6 bases and J by 5 bases, with 4 bases between them. The V gene's germline CDR1 is MRHNA and CDR2 SNTAGT. The CDR3 loop reads CASSTYGYTF. The DNA for the CDR3 is TGTGCCAGCAGCACTTATGGCTACACCTTC.

This sequence joins TRBV5-1 and TRBJ1-4; D is unclear. This CDR3 has 14 residues. CDR1 is SGHRS and CDR2 is YFSETQ in the germline V gene. With 0 bases removed from V and 6 bases from J, the gap between germline ends came to 9 bases. CDR3 nucleotides: TGCGCCAGCAGCTTGGGAGGGATGGATGAAAAACTGTTTTTT. Its translation: CASSLGGMDEKLFF.

The chain links TRBV18 to TRBJ1-3; D unclear. Trimming removed 6 bases at V and 0 bases at J, with 6 bases between. The CDR3 extends over 13 amino acids. CDR1 is KGHSH, CDR2 LQKENI, per germline. This chain's CDR3 is CASSPRSGNTIYF. The CDR3 DNA is TGTGCCAGCTCCCCGCGCTCTGGAAACACCATATATTTT.

This clone was observed a single time. This chain connects TRBV6-5 to TRBJ2-7, with 7 bases fitting TRBD2. The CDR3 runs to 13 residues. V trimming: 0 bases; J trimming: 9 bases; junction bases outside the gene matches: 5. Germline V CDR1 and CDR2: MNHEY, SVGAGI. This CDR3 reads CASSYSRESWQYF. Written as DNA, the CDR3 is TGTGCCAGCAGTTACTCGCGGGAGAGTTGGCAGTACTTC.

V usage is TRBV7-9 and J usage is TRBJ2-3, with D hard to call. V dropped 3 bases and J dropped 0 bases, with 4 bases sitting between them. CDR3 length: 13 residues. From germline, CDR1 is SEHNR and CDR2 FQNEAQ (reference sequence). The DNA for the CDR3 is TGTGCCAGCAGCTTCCTGAGCACAGATACGCAGTATTTT. It yields the protein CASSFLSTDTQYF.

The chain has TRBV4-1 and TRBJ2-3; tentatively, D is TRBD2 (5 bases). Trimming took 1 base from V and 2 from J, leaving 19 bases between them. CDR1 MGHRA and CDR2 YSYEKL come from the germline V gene. The CDR3 covers 18 residues. The CDR3 DNA sequence: TGCGCCAGCAGCCAAGTTTATCCGACTACCTCCTCCACAGATACGCAGTATTTT. This gives the protein CASSQVYPTTSSTDTQYF.